These 20 T cell receptor beta chains were all obtained from the same sample, sequenced in a study of control samples from healthy donors and cancer patients (dated by TCRdb to the early 2020s). The receptor library was made with the immunoSEQ multiplex PCR assay. TCRdb took this table from immuneACCESS and kept in-frame rearrangements with V and J called. Such tables lack part of the clones; where checked against another copy, unresolved V genes explain under half of the gap, and the rest is unexplained. Within this sample are under 150,000 clones, with over 85% of them counted one time only. Of the sample, roughly 2.6% is held by the ten largest clones. The sample comprised blood. The receptors here all came from a man aged 25 to 40 in good health.

V usage is TRBV25-1 and J usage is TRBJ1-5, with D maybe TRBD1 (5 bases). This CDR3 spans 12 amino acids. V lost 5 bases to trimming and J lost 9 bases, with 11 bases between them. Germline CDR1 MGHDK, CDR2 SYGVNS. Written as DNA, the CDR3 is TGTGCCAGCAGTTCGGGGGGGGTGCCCCAGCATTTT. It encodes CASSSGGVPQHF.

This chain joins TRBV28 and TRBJ2-1; 8 nucleotides match TRBD1. The germline V gene has CDR1 MDHEN and CDR2 SYDVKM. This CDR3 spans 16 amino acids. The ends lost 5 bases at V and 7 bases at J; junction bases unmatched: 13. DNA for the CDR3: TGTGCCAGCAGTCCTTCACTTCCGGACAGGGTTAATGAGCAGTTCTTC. This translates into CASSPSLPDRVNEQFF.

The chain joins TRBV4-2 to TRBJ1-5, with no clear D. The length of the CDR3 is 16 residues. Trimming removed 1 base from V and 7 bases from J, with 17 bases in between. Per germline, CDR1 LGHNA and CDR2 YNFKEQ. Written as DNA, the CDR3 is TGTGCCAGCAGCCAAGTATCTGAGCCGACTAGACAGCCCCAGCATTTT. Protein product: CASSQVSEPTRQPQHF.

The CDR3 bases are TGTGCCAGCAGGTATTCCTACGAGCAGTACTTC. Translating it yields CASRYSYEQYF. The chain links TRBV28 to TRBJ2-7; D gene unclear. The CDR3 covers 11 residues. Trimming stripped 6 bases from V and 1 base from J, with 4 bases between. Germline CDR1 MDHEN, CDR2 SYDVKM. Full variable domain (remainder filled in from reference TRBV28 and TRBJ2-7): DVKVTQSSRYLVKRTGEKVFLECVQDMDHENMFWYRQDPGLGLRLIYFSYDVKMKEKGDIPEGYSVSREKKERFSLILESASTNQTSMYLCASRYSYEQYFGPGTRLTVT.

This chain joins TRBV24-1 and TRBJ2-1, with D possibly TRBD1 on 5 matching bases. V was shortened by 5 bases and J by 1 base, with 17 bases between the two germline ends. Germline V gene lookup returns CDR1 KGHDR and CDR2 SFDVKD. The CDR3 extends over 17 amino acids. CDR3 protein: CATSANSDKGSYNEQFF. The CDR3 DNA is TGTGCCACCAGTGCCAACTCAGACAAGGGGTCCTACAATGAGCAGTTCTTC.

This clone was recorded only once. V usage is TRBV7-9 and J usage is TRBJ2-7; TRBD1 matches 8 bases. Germline CDR1 and CDR2: SEHNR and FQNEAQ (reference sequence). CDR3 length: 17 residues. With V trimmed by 0 bases and J by 0 bases, 7 bases remained unmatched. CDR3 DNA sequence: TGTGCCAGCAGCTTAGCGAACGGGACAGGTAGCTCCTACGAGCAGTACTTC. This translates into CASSLANGTGSSYEQYF.

This clone was seen a single time. This chain links TRBV6-1 with TRBJ2-7, with 7 bases fitting TRBD2. V lost 3 bases, J lost 3 bases, and 2 bases stayed unmatched. CDR1 and CDR2 from the germline V gene are MNHNS and SASEGT. The CDR3 covers 13 residues. The CDR3 nucleotides read TGTGCCAGCAGTGACAGGGACTACTACGAGCAGTACTTC. Translating gives CASSDRDYYEQYF.

V is TRBV28 and J is TRBJ1-4; 8 bases fit TRBD1. This CDR3 is built from 15 residues. The V and J ends lost 4 bases and 5 bases, in that order; junction bases with no gene match: 6. The germline V gene encodes CDR1 MDHEN and CDR2 SYDVKM. The CDR3 DNA sequence: TGTGCCAGCAGTTCGCACAGGGGGAGGAATGAAAAACTGTTTTTT. Amino acid sequence: CASSSHRGRNEKLFF.

Remarks on this clone: The sample has other DNA sequences that encode this CDR3 too. The chain links TRBV7-9 to TRBJ1-2; weak D call: TRBD1 (5 bases). CDR1 and CDR2 from the germline V gene are SEHNR and FQNEAQ (reference sequence). The CDR3 consists of 13 residues. The V and J ends lost 5 bases and 6 bases respectively, with 13 bases between them. As DNA, the CDR3 is TGTGCCAGCAGCCTCCTTCAAGGGGATGGCTACACCTTC. This sequence encodes CASSLLQGDGYTF.

The chain is built from TRBV7-9 and TRBJ1-3, with D unresolved. From germline, CDR1 is SEHNR and CDR2 FQNEAQ (reference sequence). The CDR3 has 16 residues. Trimming cost V 1 base and J 4 bases, with 14 bases left between them. This CDR3 is CASSLGNQGTGNTIYF. In DNA form, the CDR3 reads TGTGCCAGCAGCTTAGGGAACCAAGGAACAGGAAACACCATATATTTT.

Written as DNA, the CDR3 is TGTGCCACCAGACAGGGGGCGATCGGGGAGCTGTTTTTT. Translation: CATRQGAIGELFF. V usage is TRBV15 and J usage is TRBJ2-2; 9 bases fit TRBD1. V lost 6 bases to trimming and J lost 7 bases; unmatched junction nucleotides: 3. The CDR3 is 13 residues long. Germline V gives CDR1 LNHNV, CDR2 YYDKDF (reference sequence). Full variable domain (remainder filled in from reference TRBV15 and TRBJ2-2): DAMVIQNPRYQVTQFGKPVTLSCSQTLNHNVMYWYQQKSSQAPKLLFHYYDKDFNNEADTPDNFQSRRPNTSFCFLDIRSPGLGDTAMYLCATRQGAIGELFFGEGSRLTVL.

J is TRBJ1-4 and V is TRBV2; tentatively, D is TRBD1 (6 bases). Trimming pared 5 bases from V and 6 bases from J, leaving 13 bases between. The length of the CDR3 is 14 residues. Germline V CDR1 and CDR2: SNHLY, FYNNEI. The CDR3 spells CASSRRGGDEKLFF. CDR3 coding DNA: TGTGCCAGCAGTCGCAGGGGAGGGGATGAAAAACTGTTTTTT.

V usage is TRBV28 and J usage is TRBJ2-5, with TRBD2 matching over 10 bases. Trimming cost V 4 bases and J 2 bases; bases outside gene matches: 7. This CDR3 contains 16 residues. The V gene's germline CDR1 is MDHEN and CDR2 SYDVKM. In DNA, the CDR3 is TGTGCCAGCAGTTCACTTTTAGCGGGGGGACAAGAGACCCAGTACTTC. Residues: CASSSLLAGGQETQYF.

V usage is TRBV3-1 (or the pseudogene TRBV3-2) and J usage is TRBJ2-6, with D maybe TRBD1 (6 bases). The CDR3 has 17 residues. Germline V gene data show CDR1 as LGHDT and CDR2 as YNNKEL (reference sequence). V lost 0 bases, J lost 2 bases, and 11 bases lay in between. The CDR3 bases are TGTGCCAGCAGCCAAGAAAGGACAGCACCTGGGGCCAACGTCCTGACTTTC. Protein: CASSQERTAPGANVLTF.

The chain employs TRBV28 and TRBJ1-4; D is perhaps TRBD1 (5 bases). V shed 8 bases and J shed 2 bases, with 6 bases lying between them. This CDR3 contains 12 residues. CDR1 and CDR2 (germline): MDHEN, SYDVKM. The CDR3 here is CASGGTNEKLFF. The CDR3, as DNA: TGTGCCAGCGGGGGGACTAATGAAAAACTGTTTTTT.

The genes are TRBV19 and TRBJ1-4; D gene unclear. The CDR3 contains 18 residues. Germline lookup yields CDR1 LNHDA and CDR2 SQIVND (reference sequence). V lost 5 bases to trimming and J lost 0 bases, with 19 bases between them. Here the CDR3 reads CASSLRHMLDATNEKLFF. CDR3 nucleotides: TGTGCCAGTAGTCTCCGACACATGCTTGATGCAACTAATGAAAAACTGTTTTTT.

V gene TRBV11-2 combines with J gene TRBJ1-2; 8 bases align to TRBD1. The germline V gene encodes CDR1 SGHAT and CDR2 FQNNGV. The junction had 12 bases not matched to a gene; V was cut back by 0 bases and J by 3 bases. This CDR3 has 18 residues. CDR3 amino acids: CASSLEFQAGGQDYGYTF. The CDR3 region has the DNA TGTGCCAGCAGCTTAGAGTTTCAGGCAGGGGGCCAAGACTATGGCTACACCTTC. Variable domain in full (rest from reference TRBV11-2 and TRBJ1-2): EAGVAQSPRYKIIEKRQSVAFWCNPISGHATLYWYQQILGQGPKLLIQFQNNGVVDDSQLPKDRFSAERLKGVDSTLKIQPAKLEDSAVYLCASSLEFQAGGQDYGYTFGSGTRLTVV.

This clone was detected only once. The CDR3 here is CASLPITTYEQYF. CDR3 nucleotides: TGTGCCAGTCTTCCGATCACGACCTACGAGCAGTACTTC. V is TRBV2 and J is TRBJ2-7; D is undetermined. Trimming stripped 9 bases from V and 2 bases from J, with 14 bases between. Germline lookup yields CDR1 SNHLY and CDR2 FYNNEI. This CDR3 region has 13 residues.

As concerns this clone: Mismatch with germline at one junction end may stem from a read error. The chain uses TRBV9 and TRBJ2-1; D might be TRBD2 (6 bases). Germline CDR1 reads SGDLS; CDR2 reads YYNGEE. CDR3 length: 16 residues. The CDR3 loop reads CAGSPTRSGGVNEQFF. In nucleotides, the CDR3 is TGTGCCGGCAGCCCGACCAGGTCCGGGGGAGTCAATGAGCAGTTCTTC. Variable domain in full (rest from reference TRBV9 and TRBJ2-1): DSGVTQTPKHLITATGQRVTLRCSPRSGDLSVYWYQQSLDQGLQFLIQYYNGEERAKGNILERFSAQQFPDLHSELNLSSLELGDSALYFCAGSPTRSGGVNEQFFGPGTRLTVL.

This clone was counted a few times. The DNA for the CDR3 is TGTGCCATCAGTGAGTCGGGGGGCGGGGACGAGCAGTACTTC. As protein: CAISESGGGDEQYF. This rearrangement joins TRBV10-3 to TRBJ2-7; either TRBD1 or TRBD2 may fit D (6 bases each). Germline V lookup: CDR1 ENHRY, CDR2 SYGVKD. CDR3 length: 14 amino acids. Deletions cut 0 bases from V and 5 bases from J, with 11 bases between.